This T cell receptor beta chain was recovered during a study of blood T cell repertoires in COVID-19. Study details: The study drew acute and convalescent COVID-19 samples from the United States, Italy and Spain. T cells, B-cell-depleted T cells, or PBMCs provided the cDNA or gDNA that served as material.

V was clipped by 1 base and J by 4 bases, with 14 bases between them. Germline V gene data show CDR1 as SGHVS and CDR2 as FQNEAQ. The CDR3 contains 16 residues. Authors' analysis steps: Reference gene primer amplification yielded estimated nucleated cell counts. Profiled with immunoSEQ multiplex PCR; TCRdb holds only in-frame clones, not every one. The DNA gave D and trimming, while V, J and clone size come from that table. The sample has 20,000 to 30,000 clones, around 87% seen once; the top ten hold about 1.8%. The J gene is TRBJ2-4, the V gene TRBV7-8; weak D call: TRBD2 (6 bases). The TCR originated in an older woman with active COVID-19. Sequencing input: peripheral blood. The chain's CDR3 is CASSLVPAGKKNIQYF. The CDR3 region has the DNA TGTGCCAGCAGCTTAGTCCCGGCGGGAAAGAAAAACATTCAGTACTTC.